A selection of T cell receptor beta chains follows, all from one sample in a study of blood T cell repertoires in COVID-19. Clones were read by immunoSEQ multiplex PCR, and TCRdb kept only the in-frame ones, dropping some. The repertoire holds 150,000 to 200,000 clones, more than 75% seen once, with approximately 1% in the top ten. The specimen sequenced was peripheral blood. All receptors come from a man aged 35 to 55 with acute or convalescent COVID-19. Each CDR3 is given without its conserved first and last residue.

CDR3aa	j_gene	v_gene
ASRSGPGQNPYEQY	TRBJ2-7	TRBV5-1
ASSLEVASTGELF	TRBJ2-2	TRBV5-4
ASSLKGRDEAF	TRBJ1-1	TRBV7-3
ASSSAGTGEDEQY	TRBJ2-7	TRBV7-3
ASSIPGQSHEQY	TRBJ2-7	TRBV11-2
ASSLLDRDTEAF	TRBJ1-1	TRBV18
ASSQDRDRGNEKLF	TRBJ1-4	TRBV4-2
ASSAPLVGSTYGYT	TRBJ1-2	TRBV9
ASSLAGTGGGKEY	TRBJ2-7	TRBV7-8
ASSDDLAGGYGEQF	TRBJ2-1	TRBV18
ASSRGGLDNEQF	TRBJ2-1	TRBV19
ASSYGGTGARETQY	TRBJ2-5	TRBV6-5
ASSAGGWNTEAF	TRBJ1-1	TRBV25-1
ASSVGFAGDTQY	TRBJ2-3	TRBV9
ASTPPVNSPLH	TRBJ1-6	TRBV2
SVEKRAQY	TRBJ2-5	TRBV29-1
ASSFRLAGRVTGELF	TRBJ2-2	TRBV27
ATSPGGNTEAF	TRBJ1-1	TRBV15
ASSYWEYVGNQPQH	TRBJ1-5	TRBV6-6
ASSPTGQGYT	TRBJ1-2	TRBV12-3/TRBV12-4
ASSPPLSPSNYGYT	TRBJ1-2	TRBV5-6
ASSPAQTGKTEAF	TRBJ1-1	TRBV18
ASSFGGGGSGNTIY	TRBJ1-3	TRBV6-5
SVRAGLDISYEQY	TRBJ2-7	TRBV29-1
ASSLKNVGNQPQH	TRBJ1-5	TRBV5-1
ATSDPSQGGRTGELF	TRBJ2-2	TRBV24-1
ASSAAGEQY	TRBJ2-7	TRBV5-4
ASSETSLTGVGEQF	TRBJ2-1	TRBV2
ASSSHVGLAENTEAF	TRBJ1-1	TRBV7-2
ASSSSGGTPYEQY	TRBJ2-7	TRBV11-2
ASSQSSGGAFNEQF	TRBJ2-1	TRBV5-4
ASSLGPGGGNTIY	TRBJ1-3	TRBV5-6
ATSRTLTKEETGFGTDTQY	TRBJ2-3	TRBV15
ASSLAGGARGYT	TRBJ1-2	TRBV7-2
AWSPEIYNEQF	TRBJ2-1	TRBV30
ASSPQGAGANVLT	TRBJ2-6	TRBV18
ASSPDSLPGNEQF	TRBJ2-1	TRBV5-4
ASSILASGWETQY	TRBJ2-5	TRBV19
ASSIGQGHYEQY	TRBJ2-7	TRBV9
ASSSFNEQF	TRBJ2-1	TRBV7-2
ATSGTGYSYGYT	TRBJ1-2	TRBV24-1
ASSWTGARYEQY	TRBJ2-7	TRBV2
ATSRRVRGPRGGELF	TRBJ2-2	TRBV15
ASSQLADQETQY	TRBJ2-5	TRBV7-7
ASSSPADSGNTIY	TRBJ1-3	TRBV7-9
ASSISGNSNQPQH	TRBJ1-5	TRBV19
ASSSQGVNQPQH	TRBJ1-5	TRBV6-2/TRBV6-3
ASSFGQLEAF	TRBJ1-1	TRBV7-2